This T cell receptor beta chain was identified during a study of cytotoxic CD8 clonotypes in ibrutinib-treated CLL. Turning to the study itself: Enrolment comprised about 10 relapsed/refractory and 15 treatment-naive patients; roughly 17 were IGHV unmutated. By median roughly 62 months, around twelve had progressed and roughly 15 stayed remitted; responses had been 2 complete and roughly 25 partial.

Sequencing was performed with immunoSEQ multiplex PCR; in TCRdb, only in-frame clones are kept and a portion is missing. The repertoire holds tens of thousands of clones, with 50% to 70% as singletons. Trimming stripped 3 bases from V and 0 bases from J, with 8 bases between. The CDR3 covers 14 residues. CDR1 and CDR2 from the germline V gene are SEHNR and FQNEAQ (reference sequence). The chain couples TRBV7-9 to TRBJ1-2; no firm D call. Sequencing was performed on PBMCs, taken at disease progression, from a patient treated with ibrutinib. The source is a human donor with chronic lymphocytic leukemia. The CDR3 reads CASSFGGTNYGYTF. As DNA, the CDR3 is TGTGCCAGCAGCTTCGGCGGAACTAACTATGGCTACACCTTC.